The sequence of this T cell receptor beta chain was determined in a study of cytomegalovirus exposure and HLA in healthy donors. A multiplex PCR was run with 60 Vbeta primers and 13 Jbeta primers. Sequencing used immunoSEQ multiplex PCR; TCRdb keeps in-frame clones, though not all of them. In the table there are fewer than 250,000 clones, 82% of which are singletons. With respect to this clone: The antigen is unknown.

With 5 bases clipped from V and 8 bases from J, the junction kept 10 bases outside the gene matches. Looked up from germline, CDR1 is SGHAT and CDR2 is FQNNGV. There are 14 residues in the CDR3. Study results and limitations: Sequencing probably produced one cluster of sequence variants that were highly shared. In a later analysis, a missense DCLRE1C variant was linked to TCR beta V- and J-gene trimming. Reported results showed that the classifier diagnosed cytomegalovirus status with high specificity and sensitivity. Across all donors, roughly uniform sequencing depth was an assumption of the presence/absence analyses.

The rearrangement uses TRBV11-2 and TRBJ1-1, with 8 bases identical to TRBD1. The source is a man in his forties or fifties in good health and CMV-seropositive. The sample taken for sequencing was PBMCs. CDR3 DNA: TGTGCCAGCAGCACGGGACAGGTCCCTCCCGAAGCTTTCTTT. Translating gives CASSTGQVPPEAFF.